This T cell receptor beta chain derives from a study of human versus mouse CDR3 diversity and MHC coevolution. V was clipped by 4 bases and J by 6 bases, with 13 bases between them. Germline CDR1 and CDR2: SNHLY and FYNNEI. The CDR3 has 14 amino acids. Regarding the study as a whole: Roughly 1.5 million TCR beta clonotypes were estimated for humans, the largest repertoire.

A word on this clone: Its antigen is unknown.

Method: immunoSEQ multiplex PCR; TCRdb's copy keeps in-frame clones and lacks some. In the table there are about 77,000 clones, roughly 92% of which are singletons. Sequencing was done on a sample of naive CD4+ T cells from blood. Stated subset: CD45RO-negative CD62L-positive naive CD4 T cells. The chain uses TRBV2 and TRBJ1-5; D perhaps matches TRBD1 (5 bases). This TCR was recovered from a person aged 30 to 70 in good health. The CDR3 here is CASSGLSGPQPQHF. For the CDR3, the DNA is TGTGCCAGCAGTGGATTGTCAGGGCCTCAGCCCCAGCATTTT.